One sample yielded the 3 T cell receptor beta chains listed below, sequenced in a study of T cell clones after liver transplantation. Sequenced by immunoSEQ multiplex PCR; TCRdb stores in-frame clones only, minus some. Of around 30,000 clones listed, approximately 96% are singletons. Sequences were derived from CD8+ T cells from blood, sampled 12 months after liver transplant. These receptors were collected from a human patient who received a liver transplant. Among the T cells, some may be from the graft donor.

The V gene is TRBV7-2, the J gene TRBJ2-7; D may be TRBD1 or TRBD2 (6 bases each). CDR1 and CDR2 from the germline V gene are SGHTA and FQGNSA. The V end lost 2 bases, the J end lost 2 bases, and 16 bases lay between the germline ends. The CDR3 sequence is 16 residues long. This CDR3 reads CASSLSHREETYEQYF. Written as DNA, the CDR3 is TGTGCCAGCAGCTTAAGTCACAGGGAGGAAACCTACGAGCAGTACTTC.

J is TRBJ2-3 and V is TRBV9; D unclear. V lost 3 bases and J 0 bases, leaving 11 bases between the germline ends. CDR3 size: 15 residues. The germline CDR1 and CDR2 sequences are SGDLS and YYNGEE. The CDR3, as DNA: TGTGCCAGCAGCGCAACTCCGACTAGCACAGATACGCAGTATTTT. Translating gives CASSATPTSTDTQYF.

J is TRBJ2-2 and V is TRBV13; D ambiguous. CDR3 length: 14 residues. The germline V gene has CDR1 PRHDT and CDR2 FYEKMQ (reference sequence). The ends were cut back, 10 bases at V and 7 bases at J, with 19 bases in the middle. This chain's CDR3 is CATGTPSVGGELFF. The CDR3 coding sequence is TGTGCCACCGGTACCCCCTCCGTGGGCGGGGAGCTGTTTTTT.